This T cell receptor (beta chain) was identified in a study of T cells in Graves' hyperthyroidism and ophthalmopathy. Overall study results and limits: Appearing also in blood were most of the thyroid clonotypes expanded above 0.001.

Thyroid ultrasound and orbital computed tomography, with clinical symptoms and serum thyroxine and TRAb, informed diagnoses. The sample holds a few counts of this clonotype. Its antigen remains unknown. The CDR3 regions of TCR beta were amplified from RNA transcripts. First-round RT-PCR of the TCR CDR3 relied on the HTBI primer set. A single record per CDR3 protein comes from TCRdb applying MiXCR to the multiplex PCR reads. The table includes roughly 500,000 distinct CDR3 sequences, around 43% detected once. V was trimmed by 1 base and J by 10 bases, leaving 14 bases between them. Per the germline V gene, CDR1 is LGHDT and CDR2 is YNNKEL (reference sequence). There are 15 residues in the CDR3.

The chain carries TRBV3-1 and TRBJ1-6; the D gene is possibly TRBD1 (6 bases). Sequencing used peripheral blood or thyroid tissue (not recorded which). The source is an adult woman with Graves' disease, either hyperthyroidism or ophthalmopathy (not recorded which). As DNA, the CDR3 is TGTGCCAGCAGCCAAGTCTGGTCAGGGGACTCACCCCTCCACTTT. This codes for CASSQVWSGDSPLHF.